The T cell receptor (beta chain) described here comes from a study of spatial heterogeneity in lung cancer. MiXCR, run by TCRdb on the 5' RACE reads, gives a single entry per CDR3 protein. The table has 45,000 to 65,000 distinct CDR3 sequences, roughly 7% seen once. The junction had 9 bases not matched to a gene; V was cut back by 5 bases and J by 0 bases. The germline V gene encodes CDR1 SEHNR and CDR2 FQNEAQ (reference sequence). The CDR3 is made up of 16 amino acids. This clonotype appeared a single time. Sample time point: blood at routine non-recurrence follow-up after resection. The study sequenced unsorted whole RNA from tumor, nontumor lung or frozen PBMC.

The receptor was derived from a female donor with early-stage non-small cell lung cancer. Sequenced here: PBMCs, sampled at follow-up. The rearrangement uses TRBV7-9 and TRBJ1-2; TRBD1 matches at 7 bases. CDR3 sequence reads: CASSLNRGYPNYGYTF. CDR3 coding DNA: TGTGCCAGCAGCCTAAACAGGGGTTACCCTAACTATGGCTACACCTTC.